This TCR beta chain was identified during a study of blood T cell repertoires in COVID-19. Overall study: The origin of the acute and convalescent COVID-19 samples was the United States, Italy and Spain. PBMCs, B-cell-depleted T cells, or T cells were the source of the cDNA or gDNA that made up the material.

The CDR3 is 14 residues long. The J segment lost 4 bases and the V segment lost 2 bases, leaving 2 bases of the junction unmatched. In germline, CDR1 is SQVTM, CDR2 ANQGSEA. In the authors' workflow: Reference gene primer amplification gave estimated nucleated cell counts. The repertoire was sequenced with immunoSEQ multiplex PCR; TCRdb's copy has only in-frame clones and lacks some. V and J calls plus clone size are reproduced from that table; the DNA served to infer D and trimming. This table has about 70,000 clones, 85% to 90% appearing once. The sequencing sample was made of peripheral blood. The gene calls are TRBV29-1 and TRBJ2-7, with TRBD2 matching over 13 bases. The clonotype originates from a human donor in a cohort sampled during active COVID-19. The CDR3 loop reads CSVELTSGRYEQYF. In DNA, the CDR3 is TGCAGCGTTGAACTGACTAGCGGGAGGTACGAGCAGTACTTC.